This TCR beta chain derives from a study of graft-versus-host responses after intestinal transplantation. CDR3 length: 13 amino acids. Looked up from germline, CDR1 is SGHTA and CDR2 is FQGTGA. The V end was cut by 6 bases, the J end by 1 base, with 9 bases between. The repertoire was sequenced with immunoSEQ multiplex PCR; TCRdb's copy has only in-frame clones and lacks some. This table holds 7,500 or so clones, nearly 85% found once. Grafts had their tissue processed, releasing intraepithelial and lamina propria lymphocytes. The clonotype was recovered from a human patient who received an intestinal transplant, so some T cells may come from the graft donor. The starting material was ileum tissue, obtained around 130 days after transplant. This chain uses TRBV7-3 with TRBJ1-1; D is ambiguous. The CDR3 DNA follows: TGTGCCAGCAGACAAGAGGGGAACACTGAAGCTTTCTTT. Translating gives CASRQEGNTEAFF. The variable domain in full, completed from reference TRBV7-3 and TRBJ1-1, reads GAGVSQTPSNKVTEKGKYVELRCDPISGHTALYWYRQSLGQGPEFLIYFQGTGAADDSGLPNDRFFAVRPEGSVSTLKIQRTERGDSAVYLCASRQEGNTEAFFGQGTRLTVV.